The TCR beta chain under discussion was sequenced for a study of shared clonotypes between healthy human individuals. In the original workflow: With immunoSEQ giving junction-only sequences and no quality scores, filtering differed. Clones were sequenced by immunoSEQ multiplex PCR, and TCRdb holds only the in-frame ones, with some missing. That table gives V, J and clone size, and the DNA gave D and trimming. Here the sample spans around 720,000 clones, approximately 73% being singletons. General study results and limits: Estimated richness was generally greater in naive than memory subsets.

Comments on this clone: Antigen specificity is unknown.

This CDR3 spans 12 amino acids. Trimming left V 5 bases short and J 6 bases short, with 8 bases between. Germline CDR1 and CDR2: SEHNR and FQNEAQ (reference sequence). This receptor was obtained from a woman aged 30 to 39 in good health. The chain couples TRBV7-9 to TRBJ1-5; unclear D gene. Sequencing used memory CD4+ T cells sorted from blood. The subset: CD45RA-negative fraction. The CDR3 is CASSLERQPQHF. The CDR3, as DNA: TGTGCCAGCAGCCTAGAGCGTCAGCCCCAGCATTTT.